The 24 T cell receptor beta chains in this list originate from one sample, sequenced in a study of blood T cell repertoires in COVID-19. The method was immunoSEQ multiplex PCR; TCRdb's version includes in-frame clones alone and lacks a portion of them. Here the sample spans around 280,000 clones, around four fifths being singletons. Sample: peripheral blood. All receptors come from a woman in her 50s with active or convalescent COVID-19.

This clone was recorded once. DNA for the CDR3: TGCGCCAGCAGCCATGGACAGGGGGCTCTCAACACTGAAGCTTTCTTT. Translating it yields CASSHGQGALNTEAFF. The V and J genes are TRBV5-1 and TRBJ1-1; 11 bases agree with TRBD1. Trimming removed 4 bases from V and 2 bases from J; junction bases left unmatched: 7. The CDR3 consists of 16 residues. CDR1 and CDR2 from the germline V gene are SGHRS and YFSETQ.

Concerning this clone itself: Being one base from a much bigger clone, this may be a read error. The gene calls are TRBV7-8 and TRBJ1-5, with D tentatively TRBD1 (5 bases). Germline V CDR1 and CDR2: SGHVS, FQNEAQ. The CDR3 loop spans 14 amino acids. V shed 1 base and J shed 2 bases, with 6 bases lying between them. CDR3 amino acids: CASSLEQGNQPQHF. In nucleotides, the CDR3 is TGTGCCAGCAGCTTAGAACAGGGCAATCAGCCCCAGCATTTT.

This chain links TRBV3-1 (or the pseudogene TRBV3-2) with TRBJ2-2, with a weak D call TRBD1 (6 bases). Germline V lookup: CDR1 LGHDT, CDR2 YNNKEL (reference sequence). The V end was cut by 6 bases, the J end by 3 bases, with 17 bases between. This CDR3 is 16 amino acids long. The CDR3 DNA reads as TGTGCCAGCAGGCTCTCAGGGGCGCCGGACACCGGGGAGCTGTTTTTT. Protein product: CASRLSGAPDTGELFF.

The chain carries TRBV5-6 and TRBJ1-5; D perhaps matches TRBD1 (5 bases). With 1 base removed from V and 9 bases from J, the gap between germline ends came to 23 bases. The length of the CDR3 is 17 residues. The germline V gene encodes CDR1 SGHDT and CDR2 YYEEEE. This CDR3 reads CASSLRRVGTGPMPQHF. CDR3 coding DNA: TGTGCCAGCAGCTTGAGGAGGGTGGGGACGGGGCCCATGCCCCAGCATTTT.

The chain couples TRBV19 to TRBJ2-3; D not resolved. The CDR3 is made up of 16 amino acids. Looked up from germline, CDR1 is LNHDA and CDR2 is SQIVND (reference sequence). V lost 7 bases and J 2 bases, leaving 19 bases between the germline ends. CDR3 coding DNA: TGTGCCAGTACCTCCCTTAGAGCGCCACACACAGATACGCAGTATTTT. Protein sequence: CASTSLRAPHTDTQYF.

The V call is TRBV27, the J call TRBJ1-1, with 7 bases matching TRBD1. Germline loops: CDR1 MNHEY, CDR2 SMNVEV (reference sequence). The CDR3 loop spans 13 amino acids. Unmatched junction bases numbered 3, after V lost 1 base and J lost 7 bases. Written as DNA, the CDR3 is TGTGCCAGCAGTTTATTAGGGGACAGTGAAGCTTTCTTT. Translating gives CASSLLGDSEAFF.

The count of this clone is one. V gene TRBV24-1 combines with J gene TRBJ2-3; 12 bases line up with TRBD2. The V gene end was trimmed by 5 bases and the J gene end by 3 bases; junction bases not matched to a gene: 2. Germline V gives CDR1 KGHDR, CDR2 SFDVKD. The CDR3 totals 15 residues. CDR3 region: CATSGLAGGTDTQYF. The CDR3 DNA is TGTGCCACCAGTGGCCTAGCGGGAGGGACAGATACGCAGTATTTT.

This clone was found a few times. The chain couples TRBV9 to TRBJ2-3; D is undetermined. V shed 2 bases and J shed 1 base, with 5 bases lying between them. The germline V gene has CDR1 SGDLS and CDR2 YYNGEE. This CDR3 comprises 13 residues. The CDR3 DNA sequence: TGTGCCAGCAGCGTCTCAGGCACAGATACGCAGTATTTT. Translated, it gives CASSVSGTDTQYF.

The rearrangement joins TRBV3-1 (or the pseudogene TRBV3-2) to TRBJ1-1, with D possibly matching TRBD1 (5 bases). CDR3 size: 14 residues. Trimming cost V 3 bases and J 4 bases, with 12 bases left between them. Germline V gene data show CDR1 as LGHDT and CDR2 as YNNKEL (reference sequence). The CDR3 DNA is TGTGCCAGCAGCCACTCTTCGCAGGGCACTGAAGCTTTCTTT. This translates into CASSHSSQGTEAFF.

The genes are TRBV23-1 and TRBJ2-6; TRBD1 matches 8 bases. TRBV23-1 has ORF status, its function being uncertain. The CDR3 totals 16 residues. The V gene end was trimmed by 3 bases and the J gene end by 3 bases; junction bases not matched to a gene: 4. CDR3 DNA sequence: TGCGCCAGCAGTCAGTCAGGGGGCTTTGGGGCCAACGTCCTGACTTTC. Protein: CASSQSGGFGANVLTF.

The genes are TRBV27 and TRBJ2-3; the D is unclear. The CDR3 consists of 16 residues. Germline-derived CDR1 and CDR2 are MNHEY and SMNVEV (reference sequence). Trimming took 5 bases from V and 7 from J, leaving 22 bases between them. The CDR3 DNA reads TGTGCCAGCAGTCTCGGCGGCCTCCTGCCCAGAAATACGCAGTATTTT. This gives the protein CASSLGGLLPRNTQYF.

The V and J genes are TRBV6-4 and TRBJ2-6; TRBD1 agrees at 8 bases. CDR1 MRHNA and CDR2 SNTAGT come from the germline V gene. The ends lost 5 bases at V and 0 bases at J; junction bases unmatched: 9. This CDR3 comprises 18 residues. The CDR3 DNA follows: TGTGCCAGCAGTAGGACAGGGAAAGGGAGCTCTGGGGCCAACGTCCTGACTTTC. Its protein product is CASSRTGKGSSGANVLTF.

The chain couples TRBV6-5 to TRBJ2-2; D unclear. The CDR3 is 10 amino acids. Germline V gives CDR1 MNHEY, CDR2 SVGAGI. The germline V and J ends were trimmed by 11 bases and 5 bases, with 6 bases remaining between them. CDR3 DNA: TGTGCCGTCGGTACCGGGGAGCTGTTTTTT. The encoded protein is CAVGTGELFF.

The chain links TRBV9 to TRBJ2-1; 9 bases match TRBD1. The V gene end was trimmed by 3 bases and the J gene end by 0 bases; junction bases not matched to a gene: 19. This CDR3 has 21 amino acids. Germline V gene sequence: CDR1 SGDLS, CDR2 YYNGEE. CDR3 nucleotides: TGTGCCAGCAGCGACCACAAGCCGGGACAGGGTCAACCAAGCTCCTACAATGAGCAGTTCTTC. Translating it yields CASSDHKPGQGQPSSYNEQFF.

V and J are TRBV6-9 and TRBJ1-4, with TRBD1 identical over 8 bases. Germline V gives CDR1 MNHGY, CDR2 SVAAGI. Trimming cost V 5 bases and J 6 bases; bases outside gene matches: 11. CDR3 length: 16 residues. CDR3 residues: CASSGNTDREDEKLFF. CDR3 sequence (DNA): TGTGCCAGCAGTGGAAATACGGACAGGGAGGATGAAAAACTGTTTTTT.

This chain connects TRBV5-5 to TRBJ2-5; the match to TRBD1 covers 7 bases. CDR3 size: 14 residues. V trimming: 4 bases; J trimming: 2 bases; junction bases outside the gene matches: 5. Germline V gives CDR1 SGHKS, CDR2 YYEKEE (reference sequence). CDR3: CASSRMGQQETQYF. CDR3 in DNA: TGTGCCAGCAGCCGCATGGGACAGCAAGAGACCCAGTACTTC.

The CDR3 is CASSHTGGADEQYF. In DNA form, the CDR3 reads TGTGCCAGCAGCCATACCGGGGGGGCTGACGAGCAGTACTTC. The V call is TRBV9, the J call TRBJ2-7; 8 bases agree with TRBD2. With V trimmed by 4 bases and J by 5 bases, 8 bases remained unmatched. The CDR3 is 14 residues long. Germline V CDR1 and CDR2: SGDLS, YYNGEE. The complete variable domain, with remaining parts taken from reference TRBV9 and TRBJ2-7, reads DSGVTQTPKHLITATGQRVTLRCSPRSGDLSVYWYQQSLDQGLQFLIQYYNGEERAKGNILERFSAQQFPDLHSELNLSSLELGDSALYFCASSHTGGADEQYFGPGTRLTVT.

V is TRBV27 and J is TRBJ1-1; no clear D gene. CDR3 length: 15 amino acids. V dropped 3 bases and J dropped 3 bases, with 14 bases sitting between them. Germline-derived CDR1 and CDR2 are MNHEY and SMNVEV (reference sequence). CDR3 loop: CASSFRGEADTEAFF. CDR3 sequence (DNA): TGTGCCAGCAGTTTTCGCGGGGAAGCGGACACTGAAGCTTTCTTT.

The CDR3 sequence is CASRTGQGEHQPQHF. CDR3 coding DNA: TGTGCCAGCAGAACCGGACAGGGTGAACATCAGCCCCAGCATTTT. V usage is TRBV2 and J usage is TRBJ1-5; 8 bases map to TRBD1. V was pared by 6 bases and J by 5 bases, with 9 bases of the junction left unmatched. CDR3 length equals 15 residues. Germline V CDR1 and CDR2: SNHLY, FYNNEI. The variable domain in full, with the rest retrieved from reference TRBV2 and TRBJ1-5, is EPEVTQTPSHQVTQMGQEVILRCVPISNHLYFYWYRQILGQKVEFLVSFYNNEISEKSEIFDDQFSVERPDGSNFTLKIRSTKLEDSAMYFCASRTGQGEHQPQHFGDGTRLSIL.

This clone occurred once. V usage is TRBV28 and J usage is TRBJ1-5; D may be TRBD1 (5 bases). The germline V and J ends were trimmed by 4 bases and 9 bases, with 19 bases remaining between them. CDR1 MDHEN and CDR2 SYDVKM come from the germline V gene. The CDR3 is 15 residues long. The CDR3 sequence: CASSSPTKTGGPQHF. In nucleotides, the CDR3 is TGTGCCAGCAGTTCCCCAACGAAAACCGGGGGGCCCCAGCATTTT.

Many counts were recorded for this clone. The chain employs TRBV28 and TRBJ1-2, with D hard to call. V was clipped by 6 bases and J by 7 bases, with 18 bases between them. The CDR3 is made up of 14 amino acids. Germline CDR1 reads MDHEN; CDR2 reads SYDVKM. CDR3 loop: CASSSPYSPVGYTF. The CDR3 coding sequence is TGTGCCAGCAGCAGCCCCTACAGTCCGGTTGGCTACACCTTC.

In its sample, this clone was seen once. This sequence joins TRBV7-7 and TRBJ2-7; TRBD2 matches 8 bases. This CDR3 comprises 15 residues. Per germline, CDR1 SSHAT and CDR2 FNYEAQ (reference sequence). The V gene end was trimmed by 5 bases and the J gene end by 0 bases; junction bases not matched to a gene: 6. CDR3 in amino acids: CASSPGGASSYEQYF. The CDR3 bases are TGTGCCAGCAGCCCGGGGGGGGCGAGCTCCTACGAGCAGTACTTC.

This clone was seen more than once but under ten times. The chain carries TRBV15 and TRBJ2-5; TRBD2 might be the D (6 bases). Per germline, CDR1 LNHNV and CDR2 YYDKDF (reference sequence). Trimming removed 1 base at V and 5 bases at J, with 17 bases between. CDR3 length equals 16 residues. The CDR3: CATSRGGEAHWETQYF. The CDR3 nucleotides are TGTGCCACCAGCAGAGGCGGGGAGGCCCATTGGGAGACCCAGTACTTC.

This clone was counted once. The V gene is TRBV20-1, the J gene TRBJ1-2; no definite D call. CDR3 length equals 11 residues. The germline V gene encodes CDR1 DFQATT and CDR2 SNEGSKA (reference sequence). V was trimmed by 0 bases and J by 7 bases, leaving 6 bases between them. In DNA, the CDR3 is TGCAGTGCTAGAGATTTATTTGGCTACACCTTC. It yields the protein CSARDLFGYTF.